This TCR beta chain was sequenced during a study of OX40 agonist ivuxolimab in advanced cancers. This CDR3 is 14 amino acids long. Germline loops: CDR1 SGHRS, CDR2 YFSETQ. Unmatched junction bases numbered 3, after V lost 3 bases and J lost 4 bases. The repertoire was sequenced with immunoSEQ multiplex PCR; TCRdb's copy has only in-frame clones and lacks some. The sample consists of around 40,000 clones, over 80% of them appearing once. This clone was picked up a small number of times. The gene calls are TRBV5-1 and TRBJ2-4; the match to TRBD2 covers 8 bases. The sample was CD4+ or CD8+ T cells sorted from blood, taken in a trial of the OX40 agonist ivuxolimab. This TCR came from an adult with an advanced solid tumor such as melanoma, head and neck, liver or kidney cancer. The CDR3 DNA follows: TGCGCCAGCAGCTGGCGCGGGGGGAAAAACATTCAGTACTTC. Protein: CASSWRGGKNIQYF.